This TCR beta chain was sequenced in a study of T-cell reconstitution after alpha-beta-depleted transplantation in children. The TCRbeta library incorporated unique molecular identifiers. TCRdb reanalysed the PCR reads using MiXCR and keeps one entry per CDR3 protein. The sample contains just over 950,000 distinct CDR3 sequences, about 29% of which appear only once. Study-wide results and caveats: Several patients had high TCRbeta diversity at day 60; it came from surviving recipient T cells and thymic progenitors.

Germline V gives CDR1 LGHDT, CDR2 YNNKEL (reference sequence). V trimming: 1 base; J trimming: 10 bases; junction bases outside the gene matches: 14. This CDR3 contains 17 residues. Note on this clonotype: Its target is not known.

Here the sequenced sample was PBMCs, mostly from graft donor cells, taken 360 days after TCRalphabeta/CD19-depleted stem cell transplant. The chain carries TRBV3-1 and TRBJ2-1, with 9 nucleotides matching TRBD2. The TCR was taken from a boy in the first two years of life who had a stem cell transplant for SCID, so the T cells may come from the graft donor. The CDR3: CASSQVSGGGAVYEQFF. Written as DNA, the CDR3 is TGTGCCAGCAGCCAAGTTTCGGGCGGGGGGGCCGTTTACGAGCAGTTCTTC.